The present T cell receptor (beta chain) was sequenced within a study of cytomegalovirus exposure and HLA in healthy donors. Study as a whole: Genotyping showed 70% to 90% of roughly 400 donors falling in the Caucasian-associated ancestry cluster. Broader study findings: 87-base-pair reads could not separate some V segments, including TRBV6-2 and TRBV6-3. Reported results showed that the classifier diagnosed cytomegalovirus status with high specificity and sensitivity.

On this clone itself: No antigen is known for it.

The CDR3 has 13 amino acids. Between the trimmed V and J ends, which lost 5 bases and 3 bases, there was a span of 10 bases. The germline CDR1 and CDR2 sequences are SGHVS and FNYEAQ. PCR primers comprised 60 Vbeta and 13 Jbeta primers. Profiling relied on immunoSEQ multiplex PCR, and the TCRdb table lists in-frame clones only, not all of them. The table lists 200,000 to 250,000 clones, more than 65% of them singletons. The TCR was taken from a man aged 45-65 years in good health and CMV-seronegative. Specimen: PBMCs. V and J are TRBV7-6 and TRBJ1-1; D remains unclear. CDR3 in DNA: TGTGCCAGCAGCCATCTCCAGGACACTGAAGCTTTCTTT. Protein product: CASSHLQDTEAFF.